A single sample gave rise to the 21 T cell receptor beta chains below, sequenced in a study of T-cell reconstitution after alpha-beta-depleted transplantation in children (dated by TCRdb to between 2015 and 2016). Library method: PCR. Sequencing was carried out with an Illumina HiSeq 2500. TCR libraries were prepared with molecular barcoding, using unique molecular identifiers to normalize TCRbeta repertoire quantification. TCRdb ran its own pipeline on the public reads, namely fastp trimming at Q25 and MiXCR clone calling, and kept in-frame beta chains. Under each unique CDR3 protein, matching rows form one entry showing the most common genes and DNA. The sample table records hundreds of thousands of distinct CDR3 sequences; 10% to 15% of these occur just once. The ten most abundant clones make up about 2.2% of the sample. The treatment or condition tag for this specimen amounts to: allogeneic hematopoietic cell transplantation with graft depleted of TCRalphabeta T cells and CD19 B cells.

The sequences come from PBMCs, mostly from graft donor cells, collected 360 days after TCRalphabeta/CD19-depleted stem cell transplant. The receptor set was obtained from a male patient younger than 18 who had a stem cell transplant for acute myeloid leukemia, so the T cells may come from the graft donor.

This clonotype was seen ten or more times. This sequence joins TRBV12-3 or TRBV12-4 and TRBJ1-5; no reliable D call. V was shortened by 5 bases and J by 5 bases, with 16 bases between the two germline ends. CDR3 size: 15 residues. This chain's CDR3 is CASSPGGEIDQPQHF. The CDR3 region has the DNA TGTGCCAGCAGTCCCGGTGGGGAAATTGATCAGCCCCAGCATTTT.

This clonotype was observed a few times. CDR3 DNA sequence: TGTGCCAGCAGCTTAAATCTGCCGGTGGGACTAGCCAAACGCGGGCAGTACTTC. This codes for CASSLNLPVGLAKRGQYF. This chain uses TRBV11-2 with TRBJ2-7; 9 bases are shared with TRBD2. The junction had 20 bases not matched to a gene; V was cut back by 2 bases and J by 9 bases. The germline V gene has CDR1 SGHAT and CDR2 FQNNGV. The CDR3 length is 18 residues.

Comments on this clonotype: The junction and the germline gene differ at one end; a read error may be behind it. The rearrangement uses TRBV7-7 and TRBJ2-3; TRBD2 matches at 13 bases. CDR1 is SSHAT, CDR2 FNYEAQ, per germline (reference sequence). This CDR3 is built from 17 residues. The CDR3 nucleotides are TGTGCTAGCAGCACGGGACTAGCGGGAACTAGCACAGATACGCAGTATTTT. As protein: CASSTGLAGTSTDTQYF.

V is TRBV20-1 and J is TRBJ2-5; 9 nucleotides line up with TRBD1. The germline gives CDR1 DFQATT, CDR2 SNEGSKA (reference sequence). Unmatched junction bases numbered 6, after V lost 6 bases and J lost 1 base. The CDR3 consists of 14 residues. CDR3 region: CSADRTGAQETQYF. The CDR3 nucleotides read TGCAGTGCCGATAGGACAGGGGCCCAAGAGACCCAGTACTTC.

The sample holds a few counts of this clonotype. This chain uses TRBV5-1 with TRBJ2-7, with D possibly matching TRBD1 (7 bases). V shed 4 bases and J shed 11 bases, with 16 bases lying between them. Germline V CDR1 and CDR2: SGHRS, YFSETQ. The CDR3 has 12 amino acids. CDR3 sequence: CASSLEGAREYF. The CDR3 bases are TGCGCCAGCAGCCTGGAGGGGGCGCGGGAGTACTTC.

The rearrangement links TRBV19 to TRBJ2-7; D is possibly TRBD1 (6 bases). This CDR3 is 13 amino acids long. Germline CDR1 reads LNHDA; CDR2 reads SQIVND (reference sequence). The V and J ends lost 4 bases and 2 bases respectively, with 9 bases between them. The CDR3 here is CASSRHRAYEQYF. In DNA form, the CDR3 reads TGTGCCAGTAGTAGGCACAGGGCCTACGAGCAGTACTTC.

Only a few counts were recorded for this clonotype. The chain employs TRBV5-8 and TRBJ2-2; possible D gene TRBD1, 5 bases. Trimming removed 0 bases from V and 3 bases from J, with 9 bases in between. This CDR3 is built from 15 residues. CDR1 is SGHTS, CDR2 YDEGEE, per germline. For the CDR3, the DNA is TGTGCCAGCAGCTTGGGGACACCCCACACCGGGGAGCTGTTTTTT. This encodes CASSLGTPHTGELFF.

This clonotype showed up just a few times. The CDR3 coding sequence is TGTGCCAGCAGCTTGGGCGGGAGTGCGTATGAGCAGTTCTTC. This sequence encodes CASSLGGSAYEQFF. This sequence joins TRBV11-2 and TRBJ2-1, with 7 bases that match TRBD2. CDR3 length equals 14 residues. V shed 3 bases and J 8 bases; nucleotides not matched to a gene: 7. CDR1 SGHAT and CDR2 FQNNGV come from the germline V gene. Looking up the rest from reference TRBV11-2 and TRBJ2-1 gives the full variable domain: EAGVAQSPRYKIIEKRQSVAFWCNPISGHATLYWYQQILGQGPKLLIQFQNNGVVDDSQLPKDRFSAERLKGVDSTLKIQPAKLEDSAVYLCASSLGGSAYEQFFGPGTRLTVL.

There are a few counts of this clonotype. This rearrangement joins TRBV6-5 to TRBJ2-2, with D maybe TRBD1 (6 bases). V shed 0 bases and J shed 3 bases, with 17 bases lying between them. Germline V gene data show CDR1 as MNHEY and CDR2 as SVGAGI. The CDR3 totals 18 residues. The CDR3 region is CASSYSLPTGSYTGELFF. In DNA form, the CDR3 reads TGTGCCAGCAGTTACTCCTTGCCCACAGGGTCGTACACCGGGGAGCTGTTTTTT.

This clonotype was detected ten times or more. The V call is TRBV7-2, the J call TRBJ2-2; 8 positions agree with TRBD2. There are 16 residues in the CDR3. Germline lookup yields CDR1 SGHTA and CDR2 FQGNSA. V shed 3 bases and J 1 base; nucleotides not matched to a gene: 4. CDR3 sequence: CASSFGTSGNTGELFF. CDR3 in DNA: TGTGCCAGCAGCTTTGGTACTAGCGGGAACACCGGGGAGCTGTTTTTT.

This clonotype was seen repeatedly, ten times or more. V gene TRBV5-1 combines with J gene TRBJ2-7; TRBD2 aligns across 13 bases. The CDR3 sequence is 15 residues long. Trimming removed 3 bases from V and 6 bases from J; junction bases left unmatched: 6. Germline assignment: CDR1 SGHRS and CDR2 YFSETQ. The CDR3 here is CASSSNGLAGAEQYF. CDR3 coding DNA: TGCGCCAGCAGCTCTAACGGACTAGCGGGAGCCGAGCAGTACTTC.

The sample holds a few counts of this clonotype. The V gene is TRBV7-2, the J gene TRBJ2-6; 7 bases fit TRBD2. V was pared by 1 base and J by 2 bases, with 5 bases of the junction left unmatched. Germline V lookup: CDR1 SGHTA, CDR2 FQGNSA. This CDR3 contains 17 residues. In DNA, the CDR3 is TGTGCCAGCAGCTTAGTGCGGGGGTCGGCTGGGGCCAACGTCCTGACTTTC. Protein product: CASSLVRGSAGANVLTF.

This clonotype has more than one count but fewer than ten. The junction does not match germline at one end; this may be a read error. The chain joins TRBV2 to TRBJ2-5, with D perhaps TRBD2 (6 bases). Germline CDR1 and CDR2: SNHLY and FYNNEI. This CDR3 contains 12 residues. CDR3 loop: CASSEFTGLPWF. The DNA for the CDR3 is TGTGCCAGCAGTGAATTCACGGGACTGCCGTGGTTC.

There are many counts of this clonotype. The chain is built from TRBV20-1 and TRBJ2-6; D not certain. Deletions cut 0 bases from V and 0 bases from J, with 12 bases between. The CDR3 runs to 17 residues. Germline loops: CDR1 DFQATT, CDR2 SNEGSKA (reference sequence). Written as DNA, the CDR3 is TGCAGTGCTAGAGATTTTTTGAGGATCTCTGGGGCCAACGTCCTGACTTTC. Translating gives CSARDFLRISGANVLTF.

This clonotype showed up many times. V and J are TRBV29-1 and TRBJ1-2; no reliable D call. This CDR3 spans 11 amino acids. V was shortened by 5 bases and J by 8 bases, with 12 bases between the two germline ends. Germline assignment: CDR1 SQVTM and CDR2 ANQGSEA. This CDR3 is CSVRTGRGYTF. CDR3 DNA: TGCAGCGTTCGGACCGGTAGAGGCTACACCTTC.

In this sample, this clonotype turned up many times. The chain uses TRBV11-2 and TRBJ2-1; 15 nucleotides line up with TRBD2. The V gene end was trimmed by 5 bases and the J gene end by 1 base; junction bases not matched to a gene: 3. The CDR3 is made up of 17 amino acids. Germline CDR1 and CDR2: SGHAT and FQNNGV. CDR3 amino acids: CASSPGLAGGSYNEQFF. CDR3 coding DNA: TGTGCCAGCAGCCCCGGACTAGCGGGAGGGTCCTACAATGAGCAGTTCTTC.

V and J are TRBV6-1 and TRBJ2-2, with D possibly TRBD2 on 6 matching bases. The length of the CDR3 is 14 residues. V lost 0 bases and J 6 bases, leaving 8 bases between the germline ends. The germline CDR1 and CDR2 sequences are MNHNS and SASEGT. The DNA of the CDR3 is TGTGCCAGCAGTGAAGCGCCGGGGGCCGGGGAGCTGTTTTTT. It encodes CASSEAPGAGELFF.

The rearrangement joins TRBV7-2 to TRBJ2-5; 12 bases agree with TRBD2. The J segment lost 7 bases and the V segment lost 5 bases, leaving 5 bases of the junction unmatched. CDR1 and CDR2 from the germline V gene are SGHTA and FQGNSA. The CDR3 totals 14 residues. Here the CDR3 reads CASSPGLAGLTQYF. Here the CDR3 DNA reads TGTGCCAGCAGCCCCGGACTAGCGGGATTGACCCAGTACTTC.

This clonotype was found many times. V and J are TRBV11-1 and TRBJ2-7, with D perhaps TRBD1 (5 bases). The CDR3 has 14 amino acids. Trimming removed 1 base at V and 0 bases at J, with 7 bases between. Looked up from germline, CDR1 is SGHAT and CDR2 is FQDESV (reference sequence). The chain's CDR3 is CASSLGQSSYEQYF. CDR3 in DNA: TGTGCCAGCAGCTTAGGACAGAGCTCCTACGAGCAGTACTTC.

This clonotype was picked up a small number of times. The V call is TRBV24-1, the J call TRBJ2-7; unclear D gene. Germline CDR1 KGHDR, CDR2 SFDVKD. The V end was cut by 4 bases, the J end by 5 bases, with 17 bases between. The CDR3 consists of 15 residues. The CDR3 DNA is TGTGCCACCAGTGACCCCCGTAGGAAACATGACGAGCAGTACTTC. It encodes CATSDPRRKHDEQYF.

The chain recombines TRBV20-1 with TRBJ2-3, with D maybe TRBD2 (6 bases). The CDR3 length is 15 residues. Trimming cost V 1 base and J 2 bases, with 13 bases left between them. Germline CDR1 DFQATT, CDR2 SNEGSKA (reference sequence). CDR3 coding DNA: TGCAGTGCTAGAGGCTGGGAGGCCGTCACAGATACGCAGTATTTT. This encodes CSARGWEAVTDTQYF.